This record looks at one TCR beta chain sequence and its context. This sample is drawn from a study of identical twins. TCRdb re-derived calls from the 5' RACE reads in MiXCR, one entry per CDR3 protein. This table has 1.5 million to 2 million distinct CDR3 sequences, 32% appearing once. Trimming took 4 bases from V and 4 from J; bases not matched to a gene: 5. This CDR3 comprises 14 residues. The germline V gene has CDR1 ENHRY and CDR2 SYGVKD. The TCR originated in a newborn girl in good health. The sample was cord blood. This chain links TRBV10-3 with TRBJ1-2; 8 bases agree with TRBD1. In DNA form, the CDR3 reads TGTGCCATCAGTGTACAGGGGGTCGGCTATGGCTACACCTTC. It translates to CAISVQGVGYGYTF.